This T cell receptor (beta chain) was sequenced for a study of TIL therapy for anti-PD-1-resistant metastatic lung cancer. Across the whole study: Tumors had a median PD-L1 proportion score of 6%. Most patients had lung adenocarcinoma. Overall study results and limits: The cohort had more treatment-naive, never-smoker and oncogene-addicted patients than typical.

Germline V gene sequence: CDR1 SQVTM, CDR2 ANQGSEA. This CDR3 region has 13 residues. The V gene end was trimmed by 5 bases and the J gene end by 1 base; junction bases not matched to a gene: 2. The time point is: pre-treatment sample, taken before nivolumab and TIL therapy. Comment on this clone: What it recognizes is unknown.

Sequencing used immunoSEQ v3. TCRdb keeps only in-frame clones here, not all; method: immunoSEQ multiplex PCR. This table holds about 36,000 clones, around 70% found once. The sample consisted of blood, taken at baseline. The TCR originated in a person between 25 and 79 years old with non-small cell lung cancer. The rearrangement links TRBV29-1 to TRBJ2-1; 7 bases agree with TRBD2. The CDR3 sequence: CSVLGGSYNEQFF. For the CDR3, the DNA is TGCAGCGTTCTGGGGGGGTCCTACAATGAGCAGTTCTTC.